The rows below give T cell receptor beta chains drawn from one sample of a study of blood T cell repertoires in COVID-19. Here immunoSEQ multiplex PCR was the method, and the copy in TCRdb shows in-frame clones only, minus some. The table has about 290,000 clones, 89% seen once; the top ten hold about 1.7%. What was sequenced was PBMCs or T cells enriched from blood (not recorded which). Source of these receptors: a woman aged 40 to 50 who had recovered from COVID-19. Each CDR3 is given with its conserved first and last residue. Fields, in order: CDR3 protein, CDR3 DNA, clone size, V gene, D gene, J gene. D genes are given only for firm matches. The size entry is marked missing in some rows and otherwise reads once, few, many or a size class.

CSASNLASYEQYF TGCAGTGCTAGTAACCTGGCCTCCTACGAGCAGTACTTC - TRBV20-1 - TRBJ2-7
CASSLWASGDEQFF TGTGCCAGCAGTTTATGGGCATCGGGGGATGAGCAGTTCTTC - TRBV27 - TRBJ2-1
CSVRLGDRPREQYF TGCAGCGTAAGACTAGGGGACAGGCCTAGAGAGCAGTACTTC - TRBV29-1 TRBD1 TRBJ2-7
CASRESGGPTEAFF TGCGCCAGCAGGGAATCAGGGGGCCCCACTGAAGCTTTCTTT once TRBV5-1 TRBD1 TRBJ1-1
CSASDQGAQQFF TGCAGTGCTAGTGACCAGGGGGCCCAGCAGTTCTTC - TRBV20-1 TRBD1 TRBJ2-1
CASSLLDRGPYEQYF TGTGCCAGCAGTCTTCTGGACAGGGGGCCCTACGAGCAGTACTTC - TRBV27 TRBD1 TRBJ2-7
CAWSERQGIQPQHF TGTGCCTGGAGTGAAAGACAGGGGATCCAGCCCCAGCATTTT - TRBV30 TRBD1 TRBJ1-5
CASSDRWGSGNTIYF TGTGCCAGCAGCGACAGGTGGGGATCGGGAAACACCATATATTTT - TRBV9 - TRBJ1-3
CASGLVRGILNEQFF TGTGCTAGTGGTTTGGTACGGGGAATTCTCAATGAGCAGTTCTTC once TRBV12-5 - TRBJ2-1
CASSTLGSGGIQETQYF TGTGCCAGCAGCACACTGGGTAGCGGGGGCATCCAAGAGACCCAGTACTTC - TRBV7-9 TRBD2 TRBJ2-5
CSALPGALNTEAFF TGCAGCGCTCTGCCAGGGGCCCTGAACACTGAAGCTTTCTTT few TRBV29-1 - TRBJ1-1
CASSQGKGSGYGYTF TGCGCCAGCAGCCAAGGCAAGGGGTCGGGCTATGGCTACACCTTC - TRBV4-1 - TRBJ1-2
CASSEVIGAANYGYTF TGTGCCAGCAGTGAAGTGATAGGGGCGGCTAACTATGGCTACACCTTC few TRBV6-1 - TRBJ1-2
CASSFGTSGGNNEQFF TGTGCCAGCAGCTTTGGGACTAGCGGGGGCAACAATGAGCAGTTCTTC - TRBV7-9 TRBD2 TRBJ2-1
CASSRQGTNTEAFF TGCGCCAGCAGCCGACAGGGGACGAACACTGAAGCTTTCTTT - TRBV5-1 TRBD1 TRBJ1-1
CASSQSHSYEQYF TGCGCCAGCAGCCAAAGCCATTCCTACGAGCAGTACTTC - TRBV4-3 - TRBJ2-7
CASSLSGERDNEQFF TGCGCCAGCAGCTTGAGCGGGGAGCGGGACAATGAGCAGTTCTTC - TRBV5-1 TRBD2 TRBJ2-1
CASSQTSGSYNEQFF TGTGCCAGCAGCCAGACTAGCGGGAGTTACAATGAGCAGTTCTTC - TRBV5-4 TRBD2 TRBJ2-1
CASSLKGAAFDSNQPQHF TGTGCCAGCAGCTTGAAGGGGGCGGCATTCGATAGCAATCAGCCCCAGCATTTT - TRBV5-4 TRBD1 TRBJ1-5
CAWTPVHLDNEQFF TGTGCCTGGACCCCAGTGCATCTGGACAATGAGCAGTTCTTC - TRBV30 - TRBJ2-1
CASSFWDRGSDTQYF TGTGCCAGCAGCTTTTGGGATCGCGGGTCAGATACGCAGTATTTT - TRBV7-9 - TRBJ2-3
CASRMDRGETQYF TGTGCCAGCAGAATGGACAGGGGAGAGACCCAGTACTTC - TRBV12-3/TRBV12-4 TRBD1 TRBJ2-5
CASSPTGFRNEQFF TGTGCCAGCAGCCCGACAGGGTTTAGGAATGAGCAGTTCTTC few TRBV7-2 TRBD1 TRBJ2-1
CASSYSLGRGYGYTF TGTGCCAGCAGTTACTCCCTTGGACGGGGCTATGGCTACACCTTC - TRBV6-2/TRBV6-3 - TRBJ1-2
CAISDGARGPQHF TGTGCCATCAGTGATGGCGCGCGCGGGCCCCAGCATTTT once TRBV10-3 - TRBJ1-5
CASSAGPGVQNNDEQFF TGCGCCAGCAGCGCAGGCCCCGGGGTGCAAAACAACGATGAGCAGTTCTTC - TRBV5-1 - TRBJ2-1
CASRPPTGELFF TGTGCCAGCAGGCCGCCGACAGGGGAGCTGTTTTTT - TRBV11-2 - TRBJ2-2
CASSPRGTSSGANVLTF TGTGCCAGCAGCCCCAGGGGCACTAGCTCTGGGGCCAACGTCCTGACTTTC - TRBV7-3 - TRBJ2-6
CASSTTGTTEAFF TGTGCCAGCAGCACGACAGGGACCACTGAAGCTTTCTTT - TRBV5-4 TRBD1 TRBJ1-1